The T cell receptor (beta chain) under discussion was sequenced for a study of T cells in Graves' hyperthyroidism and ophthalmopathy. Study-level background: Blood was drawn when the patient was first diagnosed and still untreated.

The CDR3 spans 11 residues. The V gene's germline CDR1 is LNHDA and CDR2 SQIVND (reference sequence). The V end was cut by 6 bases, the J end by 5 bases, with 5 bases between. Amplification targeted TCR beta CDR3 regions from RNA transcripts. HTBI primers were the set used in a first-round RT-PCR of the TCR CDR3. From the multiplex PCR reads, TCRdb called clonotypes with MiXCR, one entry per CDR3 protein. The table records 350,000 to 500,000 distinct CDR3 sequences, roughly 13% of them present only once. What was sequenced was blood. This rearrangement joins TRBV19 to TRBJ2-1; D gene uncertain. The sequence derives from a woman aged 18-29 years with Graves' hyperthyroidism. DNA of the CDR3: TGTGCCAGTAGGATGGACAATGAGCAGTTCTTC. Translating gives CASRMDNEQFF.